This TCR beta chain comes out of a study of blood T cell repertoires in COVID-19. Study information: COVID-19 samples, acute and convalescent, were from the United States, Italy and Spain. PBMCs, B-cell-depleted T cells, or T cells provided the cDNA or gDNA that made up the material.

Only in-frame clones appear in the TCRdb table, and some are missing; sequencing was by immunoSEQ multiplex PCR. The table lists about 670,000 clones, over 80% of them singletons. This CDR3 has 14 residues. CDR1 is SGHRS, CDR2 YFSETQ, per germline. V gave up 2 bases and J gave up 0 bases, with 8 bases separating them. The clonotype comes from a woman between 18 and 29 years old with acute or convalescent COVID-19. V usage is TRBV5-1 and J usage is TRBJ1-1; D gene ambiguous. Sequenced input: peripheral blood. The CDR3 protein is CASSFEIVNTEAFF. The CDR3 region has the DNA TGCGCCAGCAGCTTCGAGATAGTGAACACTGAAGCTTTCTTT.